The sequence of this T cell receptor (beta chain) was determined in a study of T cells after yellow fever vaccination. V was clipped by 0 bases and J by 4 bases, with 10 bases between them. CDR3 size: 15 residues. Per germline, CDR1 ENHRY and CDR2 SYGVKD. Study observations and caveats: Although most clonotypes did not, a small share appeared in both CD4 and CD8 compartments.

TCRdb processed the 5' RACE reads anew with MiXCR; each CDR3 protein has one entry. The sample contains 150,000 to 200,000 distinct CDR3 sequences, approximately 10% of which appear only once. This clonotype was picked up a small number of times. Its antigen is not known. The TCR was taken from a man younger than 35 who received the YFV17D yellow fever vaccine. The gene calls are TRBV10-3 and TRBJ1-5; D is unclear. Sequencing used CD8+ T cells sorted from PBMCs, obtained 15 days after the yellow fever booster vaccination. CDR3 coding DNA: TGTGCCATCAGTGAGTCAGTACAGTTGAATCAGCCCCAGCATTTT. Translating it yields CAISESVQLNQPQHF.